This T cell receptor (beta chain) comes out of a study of regulatory T cells in long-lasting Graves disease. This clonotype has a count of ten or more. This CDR3 spans 15 amino acids. Trimming stripped 2 bases from V and 6 bases from J, with 13 bases between. Germline V gives CDR1 MNHEY, CDR2 SVGAGI. Through Arm-PCR of CDR3 regions and iRepertoire HTBI primers, TCR beta libraries were built. TCRdb recomputed calls from the multiplex PCR reads with MiXCR, one row per CDR3 protein. The data contain hundreds of thousands of distinct CDR3 sequences, approximately 16% of them singletons. This sample's time point: newly diagnosed GD, antithyroid drugs for less than 3 months. Scientists built the TCR library using RNA that was extracted from PBMCs. This sample also appeared in a second study, on T cells in Graves' hyperthyroidism and ophthalmopathy. Per that study: Ophthalmopathy prediction by the model preceded onset by a median about 6.3 months.

This sequence joins TRBV6-5 and TRBJ2-2, with D possibly matching TRBD1 (6 bases). The TCR sequence derives from a man between 18 and 35 years old with Graves disease. The sample consisted of peripheral blood mononuclear cells (PBMCs), taken at new diagnosis, from a patient treated with antithyroid drugs. The CDR3 here is CASSYTGFTSGELFF. The CDR3 DNA is TGTGCCAGCAGTTACACAGGGTTTACTTCCGGGGAGCTGTTTTTT.